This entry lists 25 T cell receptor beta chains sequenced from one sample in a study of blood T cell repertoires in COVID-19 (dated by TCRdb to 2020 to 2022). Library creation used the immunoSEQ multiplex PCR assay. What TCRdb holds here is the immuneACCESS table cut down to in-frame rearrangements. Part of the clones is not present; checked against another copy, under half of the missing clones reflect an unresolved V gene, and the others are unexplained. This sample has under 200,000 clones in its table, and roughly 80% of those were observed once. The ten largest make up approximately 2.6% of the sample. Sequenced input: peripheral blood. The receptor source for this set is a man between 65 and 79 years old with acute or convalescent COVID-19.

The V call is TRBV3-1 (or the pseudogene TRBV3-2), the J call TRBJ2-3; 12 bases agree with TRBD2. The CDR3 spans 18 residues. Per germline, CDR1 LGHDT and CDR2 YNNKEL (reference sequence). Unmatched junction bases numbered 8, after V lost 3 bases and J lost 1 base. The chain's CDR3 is CASSHSGLAGMGTDTQYF. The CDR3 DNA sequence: TGTGCCAGCAGCCACTCTGGACTAGCGGGGATGGGCACAGATACGCAGTATTTT.

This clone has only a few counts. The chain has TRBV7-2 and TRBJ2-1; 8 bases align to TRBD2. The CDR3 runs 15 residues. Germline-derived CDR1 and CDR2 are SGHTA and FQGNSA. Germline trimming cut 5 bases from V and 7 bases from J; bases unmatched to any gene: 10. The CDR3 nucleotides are TGTGCCAGCAGCCGCGCGGGGGGTGTTAGGAATGAGCAGTTCTTC. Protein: CASSRAGGVRNEQFF. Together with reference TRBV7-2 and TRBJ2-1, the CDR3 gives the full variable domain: GAGVSQSPSNKVTEKGKDVELRCDPISGHTALYWYRQSLGQGLEFLIYFQGNSAPDKSGLPSDRFSAERTGGSVSTLTIQRTQQEDSAVYLCASSRAGGVRNEQFFGPGTRLTVL.

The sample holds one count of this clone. The CDR3 DNA reads TGTGCCAGCAGCCCGTCCAGTTTGCTAGCGGGAGGTGTGACAGATACGCAGTATTTT. It is translated as CASSPSSLLAGGVTDTQYF. The V gene is TRBV11-3, the J gene TRBJ2-3, with 11 bases matching TRBD2. V shed 5 bases and J 3 bases; nucleotides not matched to a gene: 16. The CDR3 sequence is 19 residues long. Per the germline V gene, CDR1 is SGHNT and CDR2 is YENEEA. The full variable domain, in which reference TRBV11-3 and TRBJ2-3 provide the parts outside the CDR3, is EAGVVQSPRYKIIEKKQPVAFWCNPISGHNTLYWYLQNLGQGPELLIRYENEEAVDDSQLPKDRFSAERLKGVDSTLKIQPAELGDSAVYLCASSPSSLLAGGVTDTQYFGPGTRLTVL.

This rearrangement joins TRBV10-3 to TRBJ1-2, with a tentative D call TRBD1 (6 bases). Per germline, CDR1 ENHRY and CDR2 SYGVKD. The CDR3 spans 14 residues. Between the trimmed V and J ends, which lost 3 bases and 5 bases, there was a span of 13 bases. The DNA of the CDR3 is TGTGCCATCAGTGATCCACAGGGACATTATGGCTACACCTTC. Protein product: CAISDPQGHYGYTF.

In DNA form, the CDR3 reads TGTGCCATCAGTGAGTCGGGACAGGGGGCGAATGAGCAGTTCTTC. Translating gives CAISESGQGANEQFF. The J gene is TRBJ2-1, the V gene TRBV10-3; 12 bases align to TRBD1. Germline V lookup: CDR1 ENHRY, CDR2 SYGVKD. This CDR3 has 15 amino acids. V lost 0 bases, J lost 7 bases, and 1 base stayed unmatched.

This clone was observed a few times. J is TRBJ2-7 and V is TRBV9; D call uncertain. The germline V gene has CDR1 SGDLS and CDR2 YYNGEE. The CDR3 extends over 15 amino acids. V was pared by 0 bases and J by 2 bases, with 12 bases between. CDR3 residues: CASSVAETLAYEQYF. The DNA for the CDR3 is TGTGCCAGCAGCGTAGCTGAGACGCTAGCCTACGAGCAGTACTTC.

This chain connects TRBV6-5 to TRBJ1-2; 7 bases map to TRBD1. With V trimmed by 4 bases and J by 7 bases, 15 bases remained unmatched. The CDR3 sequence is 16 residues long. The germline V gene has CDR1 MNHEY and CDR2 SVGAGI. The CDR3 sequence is CASSFREFGTVAGYTF. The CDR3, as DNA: TGTGCCAGCAGTTTTAGGGAGTTCGGGACAGTGGCTGGCTACACCTTC.

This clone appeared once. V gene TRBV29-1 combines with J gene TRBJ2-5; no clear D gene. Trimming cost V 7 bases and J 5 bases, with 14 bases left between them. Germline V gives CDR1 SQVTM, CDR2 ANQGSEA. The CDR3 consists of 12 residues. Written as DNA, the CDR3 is TGCAGCGATACGGGTCCCGCGGAGACCCAGTACTTC. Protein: CSDTGPAETQYF.

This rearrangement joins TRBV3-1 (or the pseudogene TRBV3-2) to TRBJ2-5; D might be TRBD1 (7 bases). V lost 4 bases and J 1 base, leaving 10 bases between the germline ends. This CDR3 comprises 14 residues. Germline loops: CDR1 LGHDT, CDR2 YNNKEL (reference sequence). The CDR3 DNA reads TGTGCCAGCAGCCGCGGGACAGTCCAAGAGACCCAGTACTTC. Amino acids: CASSRGTVQETQYF.

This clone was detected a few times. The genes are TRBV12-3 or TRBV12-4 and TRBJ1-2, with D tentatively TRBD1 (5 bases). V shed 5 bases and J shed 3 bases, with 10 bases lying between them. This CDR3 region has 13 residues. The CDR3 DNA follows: TGTGCCAGCAGTCTCAGGGATGACTATGGCTACACCTTC. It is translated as CASSLRDDYGYTF.

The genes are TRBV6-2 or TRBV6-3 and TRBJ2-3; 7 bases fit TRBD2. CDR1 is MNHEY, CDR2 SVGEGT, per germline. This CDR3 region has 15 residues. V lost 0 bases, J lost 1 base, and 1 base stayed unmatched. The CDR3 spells CASSYSGRGTDTQYF. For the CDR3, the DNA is TGTGCCAGCAGTTACTCGGGGAGGGGCACAGATACGCAGTATTTT.

CDR3: CASSRTSGVYEQYF. Written as DNA, the CDR3 is TGTGCCAGCAGCCGGACTAGCGGGGTGTACGAGCAGTACTTC. The rearrangement joins TRBV7-9 to TRBJ2-7; 12 nucleotides align to TRBD2. The CDR3 totals 14 residues. V trimming: 5 bases; J trimming: 4 bases; junction bases outside the gene matches: 3. Looked up from germline, CDR1 is SEHNR and CDR2 is FQNEAQ (reference sequence).

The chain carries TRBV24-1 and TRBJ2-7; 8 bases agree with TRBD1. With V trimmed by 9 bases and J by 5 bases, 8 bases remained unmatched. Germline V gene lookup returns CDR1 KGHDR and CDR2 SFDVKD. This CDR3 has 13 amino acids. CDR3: CATRTGNPHEQYF. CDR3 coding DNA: TGTGCCACCCGGACAGGGAACCCCCACGAGCAGTACTTC.

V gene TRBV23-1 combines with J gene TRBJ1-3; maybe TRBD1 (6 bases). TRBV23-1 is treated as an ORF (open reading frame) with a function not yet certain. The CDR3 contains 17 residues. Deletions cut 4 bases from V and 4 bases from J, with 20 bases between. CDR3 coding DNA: TGCGCCAGCAGTCTTCCCGACCTCACAGGGATCGGAAACACCATATATTTT. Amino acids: CASSLPDLTGIGNTIYF.

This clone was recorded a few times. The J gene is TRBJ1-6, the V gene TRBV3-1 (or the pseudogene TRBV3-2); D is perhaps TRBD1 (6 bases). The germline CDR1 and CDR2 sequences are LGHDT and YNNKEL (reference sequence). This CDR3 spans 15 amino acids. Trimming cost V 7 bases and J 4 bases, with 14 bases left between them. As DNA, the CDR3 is TGTGCCAGCACCGTCGACAGGACTTATAATTCACCCCTCCACTTT. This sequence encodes CASTVDRTYNSPLHF.

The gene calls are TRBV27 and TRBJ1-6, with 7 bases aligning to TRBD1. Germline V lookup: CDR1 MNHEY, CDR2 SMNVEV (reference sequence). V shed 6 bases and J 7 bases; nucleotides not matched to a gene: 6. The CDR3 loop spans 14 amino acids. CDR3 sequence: CASRSGTANSPLHF. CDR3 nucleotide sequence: TGTGCCAGCAGGTCCGGGACAGCCAATTCACCCCTCCACTTT.

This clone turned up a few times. This chain's CDR3 is CASRPPGGFTEAFF. The CDR3, as DNA: TGTGCCAGCAGACCTCCAGGGGGATTCACTGAAGCTTTCTTT. The chain is built from TRBV6-2 or TRBV6-3 and TRBJ1-1; 7 positions agree with TRBD1. The CDR3 runs 14 residues. After removal of 6 bases from V and 4 bases from J, the junction contained 8 bases not matched to a gene. CDR1 MNHEY and CDR2 SVGEGT come from the germline V gene.

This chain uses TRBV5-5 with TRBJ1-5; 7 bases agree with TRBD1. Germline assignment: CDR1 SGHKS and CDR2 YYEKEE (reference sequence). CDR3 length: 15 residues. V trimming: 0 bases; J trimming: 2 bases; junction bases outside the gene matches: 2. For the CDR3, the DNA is TGTGCCAGCAGCTTGGTTGACAGGGGCAATCAGCCCCAGCATTTT. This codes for CASSLVDRGNQPQHF.

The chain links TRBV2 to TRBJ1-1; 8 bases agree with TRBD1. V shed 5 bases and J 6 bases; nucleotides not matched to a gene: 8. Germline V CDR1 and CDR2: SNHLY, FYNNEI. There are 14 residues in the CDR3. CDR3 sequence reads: CASSPTGGTPEAFF. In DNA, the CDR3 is TGTGCCAGCAGTCCAACAGGGGGTACCCCTGAAGCTTTCTTT.

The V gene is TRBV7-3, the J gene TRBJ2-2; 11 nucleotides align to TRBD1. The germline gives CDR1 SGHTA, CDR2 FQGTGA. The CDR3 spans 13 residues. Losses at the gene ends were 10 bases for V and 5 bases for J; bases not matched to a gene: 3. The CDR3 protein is CATGQGATGELFF. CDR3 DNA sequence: TGTGCCACCGGACAGGGGGCGACCGGGGAGCTGTTTTTT.

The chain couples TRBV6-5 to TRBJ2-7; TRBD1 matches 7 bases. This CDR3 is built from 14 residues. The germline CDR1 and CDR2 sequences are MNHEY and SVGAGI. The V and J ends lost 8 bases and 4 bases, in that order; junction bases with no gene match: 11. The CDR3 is CASLPRDRGYEQYF. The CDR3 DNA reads TGTGCCAGCCTCCCCCGGGACAGAGGTTACGAGCAGTACTTC.

The CDR3 bases are TGTGCCAGCATCATAAGTGGAACTAGCGGGGTTTACAATGAGCAGTTCTTC. Translation: CASIISGTSGVYNEQFF. V usage is TRBV28 and J usage is TRBJ2-1; 10 bases fit TRBD2. The CDR3 extends over 17 amino acids. In germline, CDR1 is MDHEN, CDR2 SYDVKM. The V gene end was trimmed by 7 bases and the J gene end by 4 bases; junction bases not matched to a gene: 13.

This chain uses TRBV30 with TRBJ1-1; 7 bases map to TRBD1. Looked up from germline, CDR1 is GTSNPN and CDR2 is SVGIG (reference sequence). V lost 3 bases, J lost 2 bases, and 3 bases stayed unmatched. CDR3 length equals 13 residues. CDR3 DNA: TGTGCCTGGAGCCGGGACAGTAACACTGAAGCTTTCTTT. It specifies CAWSRDSNTEAFF.

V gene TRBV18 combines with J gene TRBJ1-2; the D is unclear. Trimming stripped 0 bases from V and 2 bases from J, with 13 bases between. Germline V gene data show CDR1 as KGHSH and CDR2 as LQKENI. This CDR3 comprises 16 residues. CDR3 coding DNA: TGTGCCAGCTCACCACCGTCGAGTGCTCTAAACTATGGCTACACCTTC. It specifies CASSPPSSALNYGYTF. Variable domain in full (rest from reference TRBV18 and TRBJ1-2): NAGVMQNPRHLVRRRGQEARLRCSPMKGHSHVYWYRQLPEEGLKFMVYLQKENIIDESGMPKERFSAEFPKEGPSILRIQQVVRGDSAAYFCASSPPSSALNYGYTFGSGTRLTVV.

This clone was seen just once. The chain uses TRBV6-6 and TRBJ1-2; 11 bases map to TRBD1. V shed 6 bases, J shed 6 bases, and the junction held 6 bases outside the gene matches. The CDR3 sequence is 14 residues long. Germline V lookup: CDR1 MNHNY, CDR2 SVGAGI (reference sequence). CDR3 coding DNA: TGTGCCAGCAGCCTGGGACAGGGGGTTGATGGCTACACCTTC. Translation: CASSLGQGVDGYTF.